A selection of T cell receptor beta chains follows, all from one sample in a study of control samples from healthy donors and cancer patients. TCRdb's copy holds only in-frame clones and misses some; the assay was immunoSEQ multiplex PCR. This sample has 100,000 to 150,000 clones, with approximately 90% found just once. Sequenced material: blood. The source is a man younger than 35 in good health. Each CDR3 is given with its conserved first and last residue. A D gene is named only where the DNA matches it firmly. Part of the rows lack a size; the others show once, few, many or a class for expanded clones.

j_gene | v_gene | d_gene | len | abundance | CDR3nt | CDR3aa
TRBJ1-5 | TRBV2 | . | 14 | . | TGTGCCAGCAGTGAAGGGACTAGCAATCAGCCCCAGCATTTT | CASSEGTSNQPQHF
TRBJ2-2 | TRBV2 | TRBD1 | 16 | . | TGTGCCAGGGCCGCGGGGACAGGGAAGGGACCCGGGGAGCTGTTTTTT | CARAAGTGKGPGELFF
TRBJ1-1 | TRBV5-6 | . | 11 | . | TGTGCCAGCAGCTTGAACACTGAAGCTTTCTTT | CASSLNTEAFF
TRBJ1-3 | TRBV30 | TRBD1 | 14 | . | TGTGCCTGGAGTTCAGGGGGCTCTGGAAACACCATATATTTT | CAWSSGGSGNTIYF
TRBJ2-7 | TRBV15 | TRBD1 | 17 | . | TGTGCCACCAGCGCAAGATCCGGGACAGGGACCGCCTACGAGCAGTACTTC | CATSARSGTGTAYEQYF
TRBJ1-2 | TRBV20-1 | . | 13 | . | TGCAGTGCTAGTACAGGAGCTAACTATGGCTACACCTTC | CSASTGANYGYTF
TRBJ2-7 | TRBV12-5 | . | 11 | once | TGTGCTAGTACTCAGGGGTACGAGCAGTACTTC | CASTQGYEQYF
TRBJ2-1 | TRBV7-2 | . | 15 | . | TGTGCCAGCAGCTTAGCGGGGAGAGGGGCCCCAGCGCAGTTCTTC | CASSLAGRGAPAQFF
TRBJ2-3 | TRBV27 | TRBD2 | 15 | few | TGTGCCAGCAGTCCCGGGACTAGCGAGACAGATACGCAGTATTTT | CASSPGTSETDTQYF
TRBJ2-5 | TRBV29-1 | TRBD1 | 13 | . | TGCAGCGTTGAGCAGGGGGCTGGTGAGACCCAGTACTTC | CSVEQGAGETQYF
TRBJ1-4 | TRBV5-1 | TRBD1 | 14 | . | TGCGCCAGCAGCTCGGGACAGGGATTCGAAAAACTGTTTTTT | CASSSGQGFEKLFF
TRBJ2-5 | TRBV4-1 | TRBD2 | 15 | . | TGCGCCAGCAGCAGACTAGCGGGGGGGCTAGAGACCCAGTACTTC | CASSRLAGGLETQYF
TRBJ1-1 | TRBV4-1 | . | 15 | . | TGCGCCAGCAGCCAGAGGACAGCAATGAACACTGAAGCTTTCTTT | CASSQRTAMNTEAFF
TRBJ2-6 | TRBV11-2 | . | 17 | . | TGTGCCAGCAGCTCTGAGGTCATTCTCTCTGGGGCCAACGTCCTGACTTTC | CASSSEVILSGANVLTF
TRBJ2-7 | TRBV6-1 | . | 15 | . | TGTGCCAGCAGTGAGGAACAGGCGGGGCCGTACGAGCAGTACTTC | CASSEEQAGPYEQYF
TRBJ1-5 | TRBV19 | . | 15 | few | TGTGCCAGTAGTACCCGCCCCGAGGCCAATCAGCCCCAGCATTTT | CASSTRPEANQPQHF
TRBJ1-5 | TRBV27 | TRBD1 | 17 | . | TGTGCCAGCAGTTCGCCCCCCCCGGGACAGGGGAATCAGCCCCAGCATTTT | CASSSPPPGQGNQPQHF
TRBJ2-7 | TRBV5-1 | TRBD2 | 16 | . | TGCGCCAGCAGCTTGATTCTAGCGGGGGGCTCCTACGAGCAGTACTTC | CASSLILAGGSYEQYF
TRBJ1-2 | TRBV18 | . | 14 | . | TGTGCCAGCTCACCCACCGGGAAAAATTATGGCTACACCTTC | CASSPTGKNYGYTF
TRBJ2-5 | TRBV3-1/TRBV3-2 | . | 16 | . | TGTGCCAGCAGCCGCGTTGACTCCAACACTGGGGAGACCCAGTACTTC | CASSRVDSNTGETQYF
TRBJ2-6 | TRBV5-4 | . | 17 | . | TGTGCCAGCAGCTTGGTTGTAGGGGCCTCTGGGGCCAACGTCCTGACTTTC | CASSLVVGASGANVLTF
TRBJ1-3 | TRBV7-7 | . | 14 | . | TGTGCCAGCTCCCCGGCGGGGGTATCAGGCTCCATATATTTT | CASSPAGVSGSIYF
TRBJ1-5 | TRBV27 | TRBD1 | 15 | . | TGTGCCAGCAGTACCTTTGGACAGGGAAATCAGCCCCAGCATTTT | CASSTFGQGNQPQHF
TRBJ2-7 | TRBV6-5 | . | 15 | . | TGTGCCAGCAGTTACTCACAGGGCCCCTCCTACGAGCAGTACTTC | CASSYSQGPSYEQYF
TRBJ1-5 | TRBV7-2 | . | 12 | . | TGTGCCAGCAGCTTCTTGTCCGGGGAGCTGCATTTT | CASSFLSGELHF
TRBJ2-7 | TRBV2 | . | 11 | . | TGTGCCAGCATCACCGGCAACGAGCAGTACTTC | CASITGNEQYF
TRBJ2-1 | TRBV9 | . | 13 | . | TGTGCCAGCAGCGTGTCCGGGGGTAATGAGCAGTTCTTC | CASSVSGGNEQFF
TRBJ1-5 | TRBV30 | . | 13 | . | TGTGCCTGGAGTAACCAGAGGGATCAGCCCCAGCATTTT | CAWSNQRDQPQHF
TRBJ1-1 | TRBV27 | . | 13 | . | TGTGCCAGCAGCCGCCGGATGAACACTGAAGCTTTCTTT | CASSRRMNTEAFF
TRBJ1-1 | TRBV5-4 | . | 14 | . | TGTGCCAGCAGCTCCCCTGACGGCTACACTGAAGCTTTCTTT | CASSSPDGYTEAFF
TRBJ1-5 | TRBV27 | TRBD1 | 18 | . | TGTGCCAGCAGTCAGCGACAGGGGACTTTCGGCGGCAATCAGCCCCAGCATTTT | CASSQRQGTFGGNQPQHF
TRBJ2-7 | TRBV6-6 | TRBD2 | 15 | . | TGTGCCAGCAGGGGGACTAGCGGGGGGTCCTACGAGCAGTACTTC | CASRGTSGGSYEQYF
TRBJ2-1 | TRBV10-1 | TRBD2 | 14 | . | TGCGCCAGCAGTGTGGGGACTAGCTACAATGAGCAGTTCTTC | CASSVGTSYNEQFF
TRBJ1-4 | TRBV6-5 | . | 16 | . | TGTGCCAGCAGTTACTCACCCCAGGCAACTAATGAAAAACTGTTTTTT | CASSYSPQATNEKLFF
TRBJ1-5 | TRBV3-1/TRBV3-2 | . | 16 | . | TGTGCCAGCAGCCAAGATGTGGGGGAAGAGGATCAGCCCCAGCATTTT | CASSQDVGEEDQPQHF
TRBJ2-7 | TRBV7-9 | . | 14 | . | TGTGCCAGCAGCTTAGACGGCAGGGGAGCCGAGCAGTACTTC | CASSLDGRGAEQYF
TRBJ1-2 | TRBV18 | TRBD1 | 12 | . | TGTGCCAGCTCAGGGACAGACTATGGCTACACCTTC | CASSGTDYGYTF
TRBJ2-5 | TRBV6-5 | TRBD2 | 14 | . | TGTGCCAGCAGCTCCCTCGGGACTAAAGAGACCCAGTACTTC | CASSSLGTKETQYF
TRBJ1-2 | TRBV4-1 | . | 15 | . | TGCGCCAGCAGCCAAGATCTGGCAGGGCTTCATGGCTACACCTTC | CASSQDLAGLHGYTF
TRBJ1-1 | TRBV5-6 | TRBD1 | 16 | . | TGTGCCAGCAGCCAAGAGACAGGGATCATGAACACTGAAGCTTTCTTT | CASSQETGIMNTEAFF
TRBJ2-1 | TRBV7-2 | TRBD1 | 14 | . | TGTGCCAGCAGCTTAGGTGCAGGGGACAGGGAGCAGTTCTTC | CASSLGAGDREQFF
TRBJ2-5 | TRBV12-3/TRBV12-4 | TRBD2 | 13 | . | TGTGCCAGCCTAGCGGGGGGGCGGGAGACCCAGTACTTC | CASLAGGRETQYF
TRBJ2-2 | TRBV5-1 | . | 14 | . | TGCGCCAGCAGCGGTACAGGGAGCACCGGGGAGCTGTTTTTT | CASSGTGSTGELFF
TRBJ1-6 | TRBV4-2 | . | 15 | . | TGTGCCAGCAGCCAAGAACAGGCGCTTAATTCACCCCTCCACTTT | CASSQEQALNSPLHF
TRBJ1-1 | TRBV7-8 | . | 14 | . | TGTGCCAGCAGCTTAGGGAACATGAACACTGAAGCTTTCTTT | CASSLGNMNTEAFF
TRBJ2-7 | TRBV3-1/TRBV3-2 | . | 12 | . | TGTGCCAGCAGCCAAGCAAGTTACGAGCAGTACTTC | CASSQASYEQYF
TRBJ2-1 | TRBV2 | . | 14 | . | TGTGCCATTCCCAGGAGGGGGGCCTGGGATGAGCAGTTCTTC | CAIPRRGAWDEQFF
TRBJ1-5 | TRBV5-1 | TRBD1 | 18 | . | TGCGCCAGCAGCTTGGCACCCTCGACAGGGGGCGTCAATCAGCCCCAGCATTTT | CASSLAPSTGGVNQPQHF
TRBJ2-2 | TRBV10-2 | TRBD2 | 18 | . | TGCGCCAGCAGTGAGTGGGAAGCGGGGGGGCCGAACACCGGGGAGCTGTTTTTT | CASSEWEAGGPNTGELFF
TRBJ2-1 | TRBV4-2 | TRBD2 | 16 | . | TGTGCCAGCAGTCTCGGAGGTAGCGGGGCCTACAATGAGCAGTTCTTC | CASSLGGSGAYNEQFF
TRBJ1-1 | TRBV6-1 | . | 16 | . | TGTGCCAGCAGTGAAGGGCAACAATTTTGGGACACTGAAGCTTTCTTT | CASSEGQQFWDTEAFF
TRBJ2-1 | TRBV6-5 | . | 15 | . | TGTGCCAGCACCTACGAATCGACGGAGTACAATGAGCAGTTCTTC | CASTYESTEYNEQFF
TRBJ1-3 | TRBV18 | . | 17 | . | TGTGCCGGCTCGCAATCCTATTCGACCAATTCTGGAAACACCATATATTTT | CAGSQSYSTNSGNTIYF
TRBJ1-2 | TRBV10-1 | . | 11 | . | TGCGCCAGCAGTGACAGGGTTGGCTACACCTTC | CASSDRVGYTF
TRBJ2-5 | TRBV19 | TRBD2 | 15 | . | TGTGCCAGTAGTATTTGGGCGGGGGGGATCGAGACCCAGTACTTC | CASSIWAGGIETQYF
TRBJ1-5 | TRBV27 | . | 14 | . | TGTGCCAGCAGTTTCACCGGGCTCAATCAGCCCCAGCATTTT | CASSFTGLNQPQHF
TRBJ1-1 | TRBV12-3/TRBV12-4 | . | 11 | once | TGTGCCAGCAGAGGGACGGTTGAAGCTTTCTTT | CASRGTVEAFF